This T cell receptor beta chain appears in the sequencing data of a study of blood T cell repertoires in COVID-19. Data came from immunoSEQ multiplex PCR; TCRdb stores just in-frame clones and leaves some out. The table shows about 200,000 clones, with roughly 83% occurring only once. The CDR3 has 15 residues. Per germline, CDR1 SNHLY and CDR2 FYNNEI. The trim removed 5 bases at V and 5 bases at J, leaving 10 bases unmatched. This sequence was found in a man aged 35-49 years with acute COVID-19. This chain links TRBV2 with TRBJ1-2; 8 nucleotides match TRBD1. Specimen: PBMCs or T cells enriched from blood (not recorded which). The CDR3 DNA sequence: TGTGCCAGCAGTCGATCCGGGACAGGTGTATATGGCTACACCTTC. Its protein is CASSRSGTGVYGYTF.